A selection of T cell receptor beta chains follows, all from one sample in a study of CD8 T cells in ankylosing spondylitis. A single record per CDR3 protein comes from TCRdb applying MiXCR to the 5' RACE reads. Among 150,000 to 200,000 distinct CDR3 sequences listed, 25% to 35% were seen once. The sequencing sample was made of synovial fluid, either unsorted or a sorted T cell fraction (not recorded which). All receptors come from a male donor with ankylosing spondylitis. CDR3s include the opening cysteine and the closing phenylalanine or tryptophan. A D gene is named only where the DNA matches it firmly. Clone size is not always given. Where it is, it says once, few, many or a class for expanded clones.

clone_size: few
d_call: -
v_call: TRBV7-3
j_call: TRBJ1-2
cdr3_aa: CASSLFPGTYGYTF
cdr3_nt: TGTGCCAGCAGCTTATTCCCCGGGACTTATGGCTACACCTTC

clone_size: -
d_call: TRBD1
v_call: TRBV2
j_call: TRBJ1-6
cdr3_aa: CASSDGQGNSPLHF
cdr3_nt: TGTGCCAGCAGTGACGGACAGGGGAATTCACCCCTCCACTTT

clone_size: -
d_call: -
v_call: TRBV30
j_call: TRBJ1-2
cdr3_aa: CAWATVIGYTF
cdr3_nt: TGTGCCTGGGCGACAGTTATTGGCTACACCTTC

clone_size: many
d_call: -
v_call: TRBV11-2
j_call: TRBJ2-5
cdr3_aa: CASSRGGDRETQYF
cdr3_nt: TGTGCCAGCAGCCGGGGGGGGGACAGAGAGACCCAGTACTTC

clone_size: many
d_call: -
v_call: TRBV11-2
j_call: TRBJ1-1
cdr3_aa: CASTETQNTEAFF
cdr3_nt: TGTGCCAGCACCGAGACCCAGAACACTGAAGCTTTCTTT

clone_size: many
d_call: TRBD1
v_call: TRBV12-3/TRBV12-4
j_call: TRBJ1-6
cdr3_aa: CASSPQGTFNSPLHF
cdr3_nt: TGTGCCAGCAGTCCACAGGGGACGTTTAATTCACCCCTCCACTTT

clone_size: -
d_call: -
v_call: TRBV6-1
j_call: TRBJ2-3
cdr3_aa: CASSGWGTDTQYF
cdr3_nt: TGTGCCAGCAGCGGCTGGGGCACAGATACGCAGTATTTT

clone_size: -
d_call: -
v_call: TRBV5-1
j_call: TRBJ2-3
cdr3_aa: CASSTGDTQYF
cdr3_nt: TGCGCCAGCAGCACAGGAGATACGCAGTATTTT

clone_size: few
d_call: -
v_call: TRBV3-1
j_call: TRBJ2-2
cdr3_aa: CASSQVSHGELFF
cdr3_nt: TGTGCCAGCAGCCAAGTGTCCCACGGGGAGCTGTTTTTT

clone_size: -
d_call: TRBD2
v_call: TRBV7-7
j_call: TRBJ2-1
cdr3_aa: CASSPGRASGPLLF
cdr3_nt: TGTGCCAGCAGCCCAGGCCGGGCTAGCGGACCTCTGCTCTTC

clone_size: -
d_call: -
v_call: TRBV10-1
j_call: TRBJ1-1
cdr3_aa: CASSESGRGATEAFF
cdr3_nt: TGCGCCAGCAGTGAGTCGGGTCGGGGGGCCACTGAAGCTTTCTTT

clone_size: -
d_call: TRBD1
v_call: TRBV11-2
j_call: TRBJ2-7
cdr3_aa: CASSSAGTGSYEQYF
cdr3_nt: TGTGCCAGCAGCTCCGCCGGGACAGGGTCCTACGAGCAGTACTTC

clone_size: few
d_call: TRBD1
v_call: TRBV2
j_call: TRBJ1-4
cdr3_aa: CASRDRINEKLFF
cdr3_nt: TGTGCCAGCAGGGACAGGATTAATGAAAAACTGTTTTTT

clone_size: many
d_call: TRBD2
v_call: TRBV12-3/TRBV12-4
j_call: TRBJ2-5
cdr3_aa: CASSPGLAGGVGETQYF
cdr3_nt: TGTGCCAGCAGCCCAGGACTAGCGGGAGGGGTGGGAGAGACCCAGTACTTC

clone_size: -
d_call: TRBD1
v_call: TRBV3-1
j_call: TRBJ1-1
cdr3_aa: CASSRGQGGGTEAFF
cdr3_nt: TGTGCCAGCAGCCGAGGACAGGGGGGGGGCACTGAAGCTTTCTTT

clone_size: -
d_call: TRBD2
v_call: TRBV12-3/TRBV12-4
j_call: TRBJ2-5
cdr3_aa: CASSPPGRGDQETQYF
cdr3_nt: TGTGCCAGCAGTCCGCCGGGGCGGGGGGACCAAGAGACCCAGTACTTC

clone_size: -
d_call: TRBD2
v_call: TRBV4-3
j_call: TRBJ2-5
cdr3_aa: CASSQEGTSAETQYF
cdr3_nt: TGCGCCAGCAGCCAAGAAGGGACTAGCGCAGAGACCCAGTACTTC

clone_size: -
d_call: -
v_call: TRBV28
j_call: TRBJ2-4
cdr3_aa: CASSLARLAKNIQYF
cdr3_nt: TGTGCCAGCAGTTTAGCCAGGCTAGCCAAAAACATTCAGTACTTC

clone_size: -
d_call: -
v_call: TRBV7-2
j_call: TRBJ2-7
cdr3_aa: CASRLQYEQYF
cdr3_nt: TGTGCCAGCAGGTTACAATACGAGCAGTACTTC

clone_size: -
d_call: TRBD1
v_call: TRBV20-1
j_call: TRBJ1-1
cdr3_aa: CSARRQGANTEAFF
cdr3_nt: TGCAGTGCTAGACGACAGGGGGCGAACACTGAAGCTTTCTTT